This passage covers 9 T cell receptor beta chains from one sample sequenced in a study of shared clonotypes between healthy human individuals. The repertoire was sequenced with immunoSEQ multiplex PCR; TCRdb's copy has only in-frame clones and lacks some. Counted here are around 1.9 million clones, 85% to 95% occurring once; the ten biggest clones make up 1.5% to 2%. CD45RO-negative CD8 cells positively selected for CCR7 made up the naive population, which excluded terminally differentiated effector memory CD45RA+ cells. The sequenced sample consisted of naive CD8+ T cells from PBMCs. The receptors stem from a man aged 18-30 years in good health. Some clones in this sample may be carry-over from other donors' samples.

The V call is TRBV6-5, the J call TRBJ1-3, with 7 bases that match TRBD1. The germline gives CDR1 MNHEY, CDR2 SVGAGI. The V segment lost 6 bases and the J segment 9 bases; nucleotides outside the gene matches: 11. This CDR3 is built from 14 residues. CDR3 bases: TGTGCCAGCAGCCCTAGGACAGGCGCTTCCACCATATATTTT. It is translated as CASSPRTGASTIYF.

In this sample, this clone turned up once. Different DNA sequences within this sample yield the same CDR3. The chain couples TRBV6-5 to TRBJ2-7; the match to TRBD2 covers 11 bases. Germline V gene lookup returns CDR1 MNHEY and CDR2 SVGAGI. After removal of 4 bases from V and 4 bases from J, the junction contained 3 bases not matched to a gene. The CDR3 totals 14 residues. The CDR3 reads CASSSGTSGYEQYF. CDR3 DNA sequence: TGTGCCAGCAGTTCCGGGACTAGCGGATACGAGCAGTACTTC.

The gene calls are TRBV29-1 and TRBJ2-1; 14 bases line up with TRBD2. The CDR3 loop spans 17 amino acids. The V gene end was trimmed by 1 base and the J gene end by 0 bases; junction bases not matched to a gene: 2. CDR1 and CDR2 from the germline V gene are SQVTM and ANQGSEA. The CDR3 sequence: CSVEGTSGRSSYNEQFF. CDR3 nucleotides: TGCAGCGTTGAAGGGACTAGCGGGAGGAGCTCCTACAATGAGCAGTTCTTC.

As concerns this clone: Other nucleotide sequences in the sample specify the same CDR3. The rearrangement joins TRBV6-5 to TRBJ1-2, with D possibly matching TRBD1 (5 bases). V lost 0 bases to trimming and J lost 0 bases, with 11 bases between them. CDR3 size: 16 residues. Germline V gene data show CDR1 as MNHEY and CDR2 as SVGAGI. The CDR3 loop reads CASSYSGRGANYGYTF. CDR3 bases: TGTGCCAGCAGTTACTCCGGGAGGGGAGCTAACTATGGCTACACCTTC.

J is TRBJ2-1 and V is TRBV5-1; D is unresolved. Trimming left V 0 bases short and J 1 base short, with 11 bases between. This CDR3 spans 16 amino acids. From germline, CDR1 is SGHRS and CDR2 YFSETQ. The CDR3 DNA reads TGCGCCAGCAGCTTGGCCTTGGACGGATCCTACAATGAGCAGTTCTTC. This encodes CASSLALDGSYNEQFF.

The V and J genes are TRBV28 and TRBJ2-7, with 10 positions matching TRBD2. Per germline, CDR1 MDHEN and CDR2 SYDVKM. The CDR3 contains 15 residues. V lost 5 bases to trimming and J lost 4 bases; unmatched junction nucleotides: 8. The CDR3 nucleotides read TGTGCCAGCAGTCCTATAGCGGGAGGTTCTTACGAGCAGTACTTC. Translation: CASSPIAGGSYEQYF.

Points on this clone: This same CDR3 is encoded by further DNA sequences in the sample. The chain combines TRBV5-1 with TRBJ2-7; D unclear. Germline CDR1 is SGHRS and CDR2 is YFSETQ. The CDR3 has 13 residues. The germline V and J ends were trimmed by 2 bases and 2 bases, with 8 bases remaining between them. The CDR3 protein is CASSFGSTYEQYF. Here the CDR3 DNA reads TGCGCCAGCAGCTTCGGCAGTACCTACGAGCAGTACTTC.

For this clone: Different DNA sequences within this sample yield the same CDR3. The V and J genes are TRBV11-2 and TRBJ2-7, with no clear D. In germline, CDR1 is SGHAT, CDR2 FQNNGV. CDR3 size: 11 residues. V lost 6 bases and J 2 bases, leaving 5 bases between the germline ends. CDR3 sequence reads: CASSTTYEQYF. The CDR3 DNA reads as TGTGCCAGCAGTACCACCTACGAGCAGTACTTC.

This chain links TRBV13 with TRBJ2-7; 7 positions match TRBD1. The ends lost 4 bases at V and 3 bases at J; junction bases unmatched: 6. Per germline, CDR1 PRHDT and CDR2 FYEKMQ (reference sequence). The CDR3 loop spans 14 amino acids. The CDR3 sequence is CASSWGQKHYEQYF. The CDR3 coding sequence is TGTGCCAGCAGCTGGGGACAGAAACACTACGAGCAGTACTTC. Based on the CDR3 plus reference TRBV13 and TRBJ2-7, the full variable domain is AAGVIQSPRHLIKEKRETATLKCYPIPRHDTVYWYQQGPGQDPQFLISFYEKMQSDKGSIPDRFSAQQFSDYHSELNMSSLELGDSALYFCASSWGQKHYEQYFGPGTRLTVT.